A selection of T cell receptor beta chains follows, all from one sample in a study of cytomegalovirus exposure and HLA in healthy donors. Measured with immunoSEQ multiplex PCR; TCRdb has only the in-frame clones, and not every one. Seen here are tens of thousands of clones, more than 75% observed once, and the top ten hold 2% to 2.5%. Sequencing was carried out using PBMCs. These receptors were taken from a man aged 30-40 years in good health and CMV-seronegative. CDR3s include the opening cysteine and the closing phenylalanine or tryptophan. Fields, in order: CDR3 DNA, CDR3 protein, D gene, J gene, clone size, V gene. A D gene is named only where the DNA matches it firmly. Clone size is not always given. Where it is, it says once, few, many or a class for expanded clones.

DNA: TGTGCCAGCGACCCCGGGGACTCTGGAAACACCATATATTTT
CDR3: CASDPGDSGNTIYF
D: -
J: TRBJ1-3
size: -
V: TRBV4-2

DNA: TGTGCCAGCAGCGTGACAGGGGGAGATGGAAACACCATATATTTT
CDR3: CASSVTGGDGNTIYF
D: TRBD1
J: TRBJ1-3
size: -
V: TRBV27

DNA: TGTGCCAGCAGCTTGGATTTTCCAGGACAGACACAAGAGACCCAGTACTTC
CDR3: CASSLDFPGQTQETQYF
D: -
J: TRBJ2-5
size: once
V: TRBV5-4

DNA: TGTGCCAGCAGCCAAGGACCGGTACTGCGGGAGACCCAGTACTTC
CDR3: CASSQGPVLRETQYF
D: -
J: TRBJ2-5
size: -
V: TRBV14

DNA: TGTGCCAGCAGCCCCCGGACGGGACAGGCAAAAGAGACCCAGTACTTC
CDR3: CASSPRTGQAKETQYF
D: TRBD1
J: TRBJ2-5
size: -
V: TRBV7-9

DNA: TGTGCCAGCACCGATGTGCGGGAGATGGTTGAGCAGTTCTTC
CDR3: CASTDVREMVEQFF
D: TRBD2
J: TRBJ2-1
size: -
V: TRBV7-9

DNA: TGCGCCAGCAGGCGGGAGAGGGATGAGCAGTTCTTC
CDR3: CASRRERDEQFF
D: TRBD2
J: TRBJ2-1
size: -
V: TRBV10-2

DNA: TGTGCCAGCAATCGCGGGGGGCCGGAATCCTACGAGCAGTACTTC
CDR3: CASNRGGPESYEQYF
D: TRBD2
J: TRBJ2-7
size: -
V: TRBV6-5

DNA: TGTGCCAGCAGTTACTCAGGGAGCAGGGAAAAACTGTTTTTT
CDR3: CASSYSGSREKLFF
D: -
J: TRBJ1-4
size: -
V: TRBV6-5

DNA: TGTGCCACCAGCAGAGACAAGCTGACTAGCGGGAAAATCTTCTTC
CDR3: CATSRDKLTSGKIFF
D: TRBD2
J: TRBJ2-1
size: -
V: TRBV15

DNA: TGTGCCAGCAGTTTAAGGGGGACTAGCGGGATCTACGAGCAGTACTTC
CDR3: CASSLRGTSGIYEQYF
D: TRBD2
J: TRBJ2-7
size: once
V: TRBV27

DNA: TGTGCCAGCAGTTCCCACGTGAGTGAAAAACTGTTTTTT
CDR3: CASSSHVSEKLFF
D: -
J: TRBJ1-4
size: -
V: TRBV28

DNA: TGCAGCGTTGAAGCTAGCGGGAGGCCCTCTGGGGCCAACGTCCTGACTTTC
CDR3: CSVEASGRPSGANVLTF
D: TRBD2
J: TRBJ2-6
size: -
V: TRBV29-1

DNA: TGTGCCAGCTCACCACCTGAGGGAGCGGGGCACGAGCAGTACTTC
CDR3: CASSPPEGAGHEQYF
D: TRBD2
J: TRBJ2-7
size: -
V: TRBV18

DNA: TGTGCCAGTAGTATCATGGGGGGAGCTAATGAAAAACTGTTTTTT
CDR3: CASSIMGGANEKLFF
D: -
J: TRBJ1-4
size: -
V: TRBV19

DNA: TGTGCCACGTTGCGAACCCAGAACACTGAAGCTTTCTTT
CDR3: CATLRTQNTEAFF
D: -
J: TRBJ1-1
size: -
V: TRBV28

DNA: TGCAGCGTGGGCCTGCTAGCGGGGGCCTCAAACAATGAGCAGTTCTTC
CDR3: CSVGLLAGASNNEQFF
D: TRBD2
J: TRBJ2-1
size: -
V: TRBV29-1

DNA: TGCGCCAGTTACATAGGGGGACAGGGCTCCTACGAGCAGTACTTC
CDR3: CASYIGGQGSYEQYF
D: TRBD1
J: TRBJ2-7
size: -
V: TRBV10-2

DNA: TGTGCCAGCAGTGAGGGACAGGGGGCGTCCTACGAGCAGTACTTC
CDR3: CASSEGQGASYEQYF
D: TRBD1
J: TRBJ2-7
size: -
V: TRBV6-1

DNA: TGCGCCAGCAGGCGACCGGGACAGAACACTGAAGCTTTCTTT
CDR3: CASRRPGQNTEAFF
D: -
J: TRBJ1-1
size: -
V: TRBV5-1

DNA: TGTGCCAGCAGACAAACCGTAGCGGGAGGATCCTACGAGCAGTACTTC
CDR3: CASRQTVAGGSYEQYF
D: TRBD2
J: TRBJ2-7
size: -
V: TRBV6-6

DNA: TGTGCCAGCAGCTTACTGTTAGATGAGCAGTTCTTC
CDR3: CASSLLLDEQFF
D: -
J: TRBJ2-1
size: -
V: TRBV11-2

DNA: TGTGCCAGCCCGACTCTAGAGCAGTTCTTC
CDR3: CASPTLEQFF
D: -
J: TRBJ2-1
size: -
V: TRBV5-8

DNA: TGTGCCAGCAGCGGAAACACAGATTCACCCCTCCACTTT
CDR3: CASSGNTDSPLHF
D: -
J: TRBJ1-6
size: -
V: TRBV6-4

DNA: TGTGCCAGCAGCTTGGCGACAGGGTCGATGGGTCAGCCCCAGCATTTT
CDR3: CASSLATGSMGQPQHF
D: TRBD1
J: TRBJ1-5
size: once
V: TRBV5-5

DNA: TGTGCCAGCAGTAAGCCGGACTCCCTCTACGAGCAGTACTTC
CDR3: CASSKPDSLYEQYF
D: -
J: TRBJ2-7
size: -
V: TRBV28

DNA: TGCGCCAGCAGCCCGGGACTCGATACTTACAATGAGCAGTTCTTC
CDR3: CASSPGLDTYNEQFF
D: -
J: TRBJ2-1
size: -
V: TRBV5-1

DNA: TGTGCCAGCAGTAACCCGGGACAAACTTTGGATACGCAGTATTTT
CDR3: CASSNPGQTLDTQYF
D: -
J: TRBJ2-3
size: -
V: TRBV27

DNA: TGCAGCGTTGGGAGCGGGGGGCGATTCGAGCAGTACTTC
CDR3: CSVGSGGRFEQYF
D: TRBD2
J: TRBJ2-7
size: -
V: TRBV29-1

DNA: TGCGCCAGCAGCCTTCGGACTAGCGTTAAAAACATTCAGTACTTC
CDR3: CASSLRTSVKNIQYF
D: TRBD2
J: TRBJ2-4
size: -
V: TRBV5-1

DNA: TGTGCCAGCAGCTTACTATTACAGAACTATGGCTACACCTTC
CDR3: CASSLLLQNYGYTF
D: -
J: TRBJ1-2
size: -
V: TRBV7-8